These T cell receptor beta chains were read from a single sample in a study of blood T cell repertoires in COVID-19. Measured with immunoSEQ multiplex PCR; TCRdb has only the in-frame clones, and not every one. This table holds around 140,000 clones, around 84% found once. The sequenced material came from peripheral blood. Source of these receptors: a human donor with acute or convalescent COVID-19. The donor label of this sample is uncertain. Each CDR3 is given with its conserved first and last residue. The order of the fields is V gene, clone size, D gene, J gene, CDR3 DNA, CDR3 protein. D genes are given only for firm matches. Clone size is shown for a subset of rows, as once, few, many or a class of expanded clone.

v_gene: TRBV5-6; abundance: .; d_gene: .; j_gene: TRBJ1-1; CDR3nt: TGTGCCAGCAGCTCCCAAGGGGGTGAAGCTTTCTTT; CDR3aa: CASSSQGGEAFF
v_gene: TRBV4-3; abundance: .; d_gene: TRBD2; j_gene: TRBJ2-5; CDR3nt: TGCGCCAGCAGCCAAGGCGGGGCGGGAGGAGAGACCCAGTACTTC; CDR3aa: CASSQGGAGGETQYF
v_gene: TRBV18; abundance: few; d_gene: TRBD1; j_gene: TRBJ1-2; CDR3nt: TGTGCCAGCTCAGACTTAGAGGGGGCTCGGAATGGCTACACCTTC; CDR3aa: CASSDLEGARNGYTF
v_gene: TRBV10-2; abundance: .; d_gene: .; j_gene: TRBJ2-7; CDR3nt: TGCGCCAGCAGTTCCACAGGCTACGAGCAGTACTTC; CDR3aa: CASSSTGYEQYF
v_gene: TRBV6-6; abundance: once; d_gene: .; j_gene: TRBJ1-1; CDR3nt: TGTGCCACCCCCCGGACAGAGAACACTGAAGCTTTCTTT; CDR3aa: CATPRTENTEAFF
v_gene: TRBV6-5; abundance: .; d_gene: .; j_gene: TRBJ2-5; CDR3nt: TGTGCCTCTCGACTAGAAGTAGTGGAGACCCAGTACTTC; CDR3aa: CASRLEVVETQYF
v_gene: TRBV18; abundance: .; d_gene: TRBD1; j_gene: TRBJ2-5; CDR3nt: TGTGCCAGCTCACCACAAGGGACAGAAGAGACCCAGTACTTC; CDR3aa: CASSPQGTEETQYF
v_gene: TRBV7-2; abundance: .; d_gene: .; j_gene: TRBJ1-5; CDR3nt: TGTGCCAGCAGCCCCTACAGGGTCGGGCAGCCCCAGCATTTT; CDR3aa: CASSPYRVGQPQHF
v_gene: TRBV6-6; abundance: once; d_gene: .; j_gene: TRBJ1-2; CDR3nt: TGTGCCAGCAGTGTCCGGTTAGATAACTATGGCTACACCTTC; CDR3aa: CASSVRLDNYGYTF
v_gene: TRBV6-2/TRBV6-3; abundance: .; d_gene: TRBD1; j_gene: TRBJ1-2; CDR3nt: TGTGCCAGCACCCCCGACAGGGTTTGGGGCTACACCTTC; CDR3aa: CASTPDRVWGYTF
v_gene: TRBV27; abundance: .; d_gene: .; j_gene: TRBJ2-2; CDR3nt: TGTGCCAGCAGTACGAGGGACACGATGGCCGGGGAGCTGTTTTTT; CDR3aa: CASSTRDTMAGELFF
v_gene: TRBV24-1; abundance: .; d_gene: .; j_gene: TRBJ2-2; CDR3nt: TGTGCCACCAGTGACTGGGGCGGTTCGAACACCGGGGAGCTGTTTTTT; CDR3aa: CATSDWGGSNTGELFF
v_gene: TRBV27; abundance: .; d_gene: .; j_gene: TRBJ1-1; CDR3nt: TGTGCCAGCAGTTTTGTGCCTCTCGGGACTGAAGCTTTCTTT; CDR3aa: CASSFVPLGTEAFF
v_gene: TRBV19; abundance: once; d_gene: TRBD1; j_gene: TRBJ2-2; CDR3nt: TGTGCCAGTAGTAAGGGACAGCTTTTGAACACCGGGGAGCTGTTTTTT; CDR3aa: CASSKGQLLNTGELFF
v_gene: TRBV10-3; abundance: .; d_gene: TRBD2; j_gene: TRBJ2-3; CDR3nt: TGTGCCATCAGTGAGTCTGGGGGGGGACGCACAGATACGCAGTATTTT; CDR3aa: CAISESGGGRTDTQYF
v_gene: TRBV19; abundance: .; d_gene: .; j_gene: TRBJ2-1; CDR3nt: TGTGCCAGTAGTCCCCGGGAGGGGGCGGTAAATGAGCAGTTCTTC; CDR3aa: CASSPREGAVNEQFF
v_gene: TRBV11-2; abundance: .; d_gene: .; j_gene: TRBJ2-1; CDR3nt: TGTGCCAGCAGCTTACCCCGAGGGGGGGCCCAGACCTACAATGAGCAGTTCTTC; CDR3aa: CASSLPRGGAQTYNEQFF
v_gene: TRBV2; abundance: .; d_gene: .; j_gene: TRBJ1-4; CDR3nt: TGTGCCAGCAGTGAAGAAGGGGGTGGCGAAAAACTGTTTTTT; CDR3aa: CASSEEGGGEKLFF
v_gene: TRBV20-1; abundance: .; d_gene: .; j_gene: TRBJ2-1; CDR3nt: TGCAGTGCTAGAGATCTGTATGAGCAGTTCTTC; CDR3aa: CSARDLYEQFF
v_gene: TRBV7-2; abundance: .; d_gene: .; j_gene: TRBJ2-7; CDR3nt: TGTGCCAGCAGCTTAGGAGGAAGCACCTACGAGCAGTACTTC; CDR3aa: CASSLGGSTYEQYF
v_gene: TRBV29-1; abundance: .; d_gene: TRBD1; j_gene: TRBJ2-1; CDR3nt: TGCAGCGTCCGAACCGGACAGGGGGCTGAAAATGAGCAGTTCTTC; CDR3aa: CSVRTGQGAENEQFF
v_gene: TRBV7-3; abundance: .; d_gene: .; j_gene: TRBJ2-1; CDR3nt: TGTGCCAGCAGCTTTTACCCCCCCAACTCCGGGGGCGGGAGCTCCTACAATGAGCAGTTCTTC; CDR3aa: CASSFYPPNSGGGSSYNEQFF
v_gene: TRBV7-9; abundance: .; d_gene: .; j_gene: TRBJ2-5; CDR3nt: TGTGCCAGCAGCCCGCCGGGACTGGCGGGAGAGACCCAGTACTTC; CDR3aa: CASSPPGLAGETQYF
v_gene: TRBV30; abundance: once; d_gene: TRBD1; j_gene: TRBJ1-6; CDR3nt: TGTGCCTGGAGAAGACTCACCGGGACAGTCTATAATTCACCCCTCCACTTT; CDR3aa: CAWRRLTGTVYNSPLHF
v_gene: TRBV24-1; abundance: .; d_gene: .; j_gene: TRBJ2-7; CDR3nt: TGTGCCACCAGTGAAAATCAGGGGGGCTCCTACGAGCAGTACTTC; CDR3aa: CATSENQGGSYEQYF
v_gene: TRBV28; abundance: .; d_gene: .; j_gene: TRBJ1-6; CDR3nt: TGTGCCAGCAGTCCTCCGCCGGTTTATAATTCACCCCTCCACTTT; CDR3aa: CASSPPPVYNSPLHF
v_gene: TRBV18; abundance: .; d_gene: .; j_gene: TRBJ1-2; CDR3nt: TGTGCCAGCTCACCCGGACTTCTTCGAGCTAACTATGGCTACACCTTC; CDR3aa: CASSPGLLRANYGYTF
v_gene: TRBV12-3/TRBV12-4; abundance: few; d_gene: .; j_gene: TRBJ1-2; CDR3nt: TGTGCCAGCAGTCCATCTCAGGGTTATGGCTACACCTTC; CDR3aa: CASSPSQGYGYTF
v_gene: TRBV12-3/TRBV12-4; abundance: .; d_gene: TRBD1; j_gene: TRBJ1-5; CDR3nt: TGTGCCAGCCTGGACAGGCTCAATCAGCCCCAGCATTTT; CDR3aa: CASLDRLNQPQHF
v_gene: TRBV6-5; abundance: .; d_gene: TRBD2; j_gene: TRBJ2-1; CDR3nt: TGTGCCAGCAGTCTTCTAGCGGGAGACGGCAATGAGCAGTTCTTC; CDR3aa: CASSLLAGDGNEQFF
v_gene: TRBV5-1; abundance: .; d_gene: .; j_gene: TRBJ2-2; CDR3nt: TGCGCCAGCAGCTTTGGCGGGCCGACCGGGGAGCTGTTTTTT; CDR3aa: CASSFGGPTGELFF
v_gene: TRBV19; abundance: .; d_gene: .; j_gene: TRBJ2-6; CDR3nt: TGTGCCAGTAGTCTGCGGACAGATCCCTCTGGGGCCAACGTCCTGACTTTC; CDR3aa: CASSLRTDPSGANVLTF
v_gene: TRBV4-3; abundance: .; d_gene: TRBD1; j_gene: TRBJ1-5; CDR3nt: TGCGCCAGCAGCCAAGATCGGGACAGTCACATCAATCAGCCCCAGCATTTT; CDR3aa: CASSQDRDSHINQPQHF
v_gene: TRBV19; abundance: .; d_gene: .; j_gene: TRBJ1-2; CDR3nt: TGTGCCAGTAGTCCAGGGTCAGGAGTCGATGGCTACACCTTC; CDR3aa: CASSPGSGVDGYTF
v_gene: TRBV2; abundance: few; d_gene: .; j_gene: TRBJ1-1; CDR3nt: TGTGCCAGCAGGGGCGGGGGCCGCGGCTCCAACACTGAAGCTTTCTTT; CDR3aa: CASRGGGRGSNTEAFF
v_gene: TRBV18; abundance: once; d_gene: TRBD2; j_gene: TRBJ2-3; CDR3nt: TGTGCCAGCTCACCAATAGGGACTAGCGGGAGTACAGATACGCAGTATTTT; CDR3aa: CASSPIGTSGSTDTQYF
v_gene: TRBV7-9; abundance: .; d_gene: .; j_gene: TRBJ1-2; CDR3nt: TGTGCCAGCAGCTCGAGAAACGATGGACAGCTCTATGGCTACACCTTC; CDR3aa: CASSSRNDGQLYGYTF